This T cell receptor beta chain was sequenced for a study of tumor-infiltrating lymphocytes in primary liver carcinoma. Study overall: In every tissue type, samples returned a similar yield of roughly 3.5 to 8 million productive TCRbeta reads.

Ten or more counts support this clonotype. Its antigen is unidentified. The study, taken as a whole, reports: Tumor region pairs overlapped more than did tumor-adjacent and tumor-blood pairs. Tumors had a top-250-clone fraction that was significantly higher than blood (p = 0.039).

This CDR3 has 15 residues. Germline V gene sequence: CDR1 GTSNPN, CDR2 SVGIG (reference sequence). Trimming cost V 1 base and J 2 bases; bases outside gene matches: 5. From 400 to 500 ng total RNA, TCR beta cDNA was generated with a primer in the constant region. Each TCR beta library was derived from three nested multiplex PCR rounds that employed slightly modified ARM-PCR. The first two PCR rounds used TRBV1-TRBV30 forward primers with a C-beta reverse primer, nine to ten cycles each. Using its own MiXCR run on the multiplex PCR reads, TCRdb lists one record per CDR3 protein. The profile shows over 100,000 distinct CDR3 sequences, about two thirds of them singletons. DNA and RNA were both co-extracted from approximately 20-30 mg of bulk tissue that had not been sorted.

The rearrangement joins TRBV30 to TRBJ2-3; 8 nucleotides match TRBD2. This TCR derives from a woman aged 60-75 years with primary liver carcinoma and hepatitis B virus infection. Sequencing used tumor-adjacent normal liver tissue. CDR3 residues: CAWSDSGTITDTQYF. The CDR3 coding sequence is TGTGCCTGGAGTGATAGCGGGACGATCACAGATACGCAGTATTTT. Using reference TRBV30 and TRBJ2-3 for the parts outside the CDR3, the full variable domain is SQTIHQWPATLVQPVGSPLSLECTVEGTSNPNLYWYRQAAGRGLQLLFYSVGIGQISSEVPQNLSASRPQDRQFILSSKKLLLSDSGFYLCAWSDSGTITDTQYFGPGTRLTVL.